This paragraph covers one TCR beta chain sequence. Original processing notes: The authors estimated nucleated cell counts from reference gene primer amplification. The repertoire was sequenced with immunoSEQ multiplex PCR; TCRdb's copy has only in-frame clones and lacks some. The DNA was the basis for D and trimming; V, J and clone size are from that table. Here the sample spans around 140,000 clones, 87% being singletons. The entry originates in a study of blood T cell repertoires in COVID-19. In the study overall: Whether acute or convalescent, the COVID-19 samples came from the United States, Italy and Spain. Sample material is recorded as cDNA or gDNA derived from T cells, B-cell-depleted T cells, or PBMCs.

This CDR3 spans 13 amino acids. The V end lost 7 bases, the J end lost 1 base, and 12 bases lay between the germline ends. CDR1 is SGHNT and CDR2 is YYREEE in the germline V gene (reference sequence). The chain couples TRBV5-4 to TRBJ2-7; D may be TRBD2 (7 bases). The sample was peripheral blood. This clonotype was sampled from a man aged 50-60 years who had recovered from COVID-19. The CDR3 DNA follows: TGTGCCAGCCGGGGGGCCCCATCCTACGAGCAGTACTTC. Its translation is CASRGAPSYEQYF. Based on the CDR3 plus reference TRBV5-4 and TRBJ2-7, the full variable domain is ETGVTQSPTHLIKTRGQQVTLRCSSQSGHNTVSWYQQALGQGPQFIFQYYREEENGRGNFPPRFSGLQFPNYSSELNVNALELDDSALYLCASRGAPSYEQYFGPGTRLTVT.